This T cell receptor (beta chain) came from a study of blood T cell repertoires in COVID-19 (dated by TCRdb to 2018 to 2021). Context from the whole study: Collaborator samples came from the United States, Italy and Spain and covered acute and convalescent phases of COVID-19. The material from the prospective study consisted of cDNA or gDNA derived from T cells, B-cell-depleted T cells, or PBMCs. Deeply sampled blood TCRbeta repertoires from subjects exposed to, actively infected with, or recovered from COVID-19 were included in the dataset. The repertoires were released in a freely available public database intended as a resource for research on the immune response to SARS-CoV-2. The samples were drawn from two sources: the first 160 participants of the ongoing ImmuneRACE study, and fewer than 1,500 subjects contributed by 6 global collaborators. A de-identified subject ID, COVID-19 status, age in years and sex were almost always included in the sample metadata. Where available, HLA class I and class II types were taken from metadata supplied by the sample provider and were not determined by assay-based typing.

Whole blood was collected in K2EDTA tubes by collaborating institutions according to the institutions' own protocols. For TCRbeta analysis, collaborators shipped samples in one of three forms: frozen whole blood, isolated PBMCs, or DNA extracted from either of those sample types. The immunoSEQ Assay, a bias-controlled multiplex PCR, was used to amplify TCRbeta CDR3 regions from genomic DNA. For the original study's pipeline: Nucleated cell counts per sample were estimated from amplification of reference gene primers within the assay. Sequence reads were collapsed and filtered to measure the absolute abundance of every unique TCRbeta CDR3 rearrangement. Productive Simpson clonality was computed per sample as the square root of Simpson's diversity index over productive rearrangements. The table was pulled from immuneACCESS by TCRdb, which kept in-frame rearrangements only. Such tables lose some clones; where checked, under half of the loss comes from unresolved V genes, and the rest has no known cause. V, J and clone size reflect that table, while D and trimming were determined from the DNA. The sample records 75,000 to 100,000 clones, around nine tenths of which are singletons. The ten top clones hold 15% of the sample.

Concerning this clone: What this receptor recognizes is not known. Base qualities are not at hand, and no much larger clone is one base apart.

Taken from the germline V gene (reference sequence), the CDR1 and CDR2 loops are LGHDT and YNNKEL. The CDR3 goes from the cysteine to the phenylalanine over 17 residues. Solely the CDR3 DNA is kept, with 51 bases framed from the first base. Ends trimmed: V by 4 bases, J by 6 bases; bases unmatched to a gene: 13. Summary of the overall study and its limitations: Clinical and demographic metadata were provided uncurated, with the amount varying by source and participant.

This receptor chain uses TRBV3-1 (or the pseudogene TRBV3-2) and TRBJ2-7, and 12 junction bases match TRBD2. The TCR was taken from a human donor in a cohort sampled during active COVID-19. The material sequenced was peripheral blood. The DNA is TGTGCCAGCAGCCCAACCACTAGCGGGGGGCGAGAGAGCGAGCAGTACTTC. It translates as CASSPTTSGGRESEQYF.